This T cell receptor (beta chain) was captured in a study of blood T cell repertoires in COVID-19. The CDR3 consists of 12 residues. Germline V lookup: CDR1 MDHEN, CDR2 SYDVKM. V was shortened by 8 bases and J by 1 base, with 8 bases between the two germline ends. In the authors' workflow: By means of reference gene primer amplification, nucleated cell counts were estimated. Assay used: immunoSEQ multiplex PCR; TCRdb lists only in-frame clones, some missing. V and J calls and clone size are copied from that table; D and trimming were computed from the DNA. In the table there are 250,000 to 350,000 clones, 75% to 90% of which are singletons.

Sequencing used PBMCs or T cells enriched from blood (not recorded which). The chain has TRBV28 and TRBJ1-1; tentative D call: TRBD1 (5 bases). The clonotype comes from a woman aged 18-29 years who had recovered from COVID-19. The CDR3 here is CASLTGNTEAFF. In nucleotides, the CDR3 is TGTGCCAGCTTAACAGGGAACACTGAAGCTTTCTTT.